The T cell receptor beta chain under discussion was sequenced for a study of blood T cell repertoires in COVID-19. At the level of the study: The cDNA or gDNA used as material had been derived from T cells, B-cell-depleted T cells, or PBMCs.

From germline, CDR1 is LNHDA and CDR2 SQIVND (reference sequence). The CDR3 spans 15 residues. V was pared by 6 bases and J by 7 bases, with 9 bases of the junction left unmatched. In the original workflow: The authors estimated nucleated cell counts from reference gene primer amplification. Assay used: immunoSEQ multiplex PCR; TCRdb lists only in-frame clones, some missing. The V and J calls and the clone size are those of that table, but D and trimming were determined from the DNA. The profile shows about 130,000 clones, around 80% of them singletons. This chain connects TRBV19 to TRBJ1-1, with 12 bases fitting TRBD1. What was sequenced was peripheral blood. The receptor was isolated from a man aged 65-85 years with acute or convalescent COVID-19. CDR3 coding DNA: TGTGCCAGTAGCGCCGGGACAGGGGGCGAAGATGAAGCTTTCTTT. Translated, it gives CASSAGTGGEDEAFF.